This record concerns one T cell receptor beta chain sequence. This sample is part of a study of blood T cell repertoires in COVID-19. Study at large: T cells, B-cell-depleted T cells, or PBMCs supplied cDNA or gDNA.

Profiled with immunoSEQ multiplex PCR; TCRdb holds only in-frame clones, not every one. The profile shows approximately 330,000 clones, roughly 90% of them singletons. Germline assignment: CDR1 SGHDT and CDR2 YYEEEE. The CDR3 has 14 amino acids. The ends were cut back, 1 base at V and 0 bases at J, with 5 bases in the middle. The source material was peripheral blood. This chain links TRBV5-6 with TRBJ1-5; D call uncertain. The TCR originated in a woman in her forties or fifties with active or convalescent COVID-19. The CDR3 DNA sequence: TGTGCCAGCAGCTTGCGGTCTAGCAATCAGCCCCAGCATTTT. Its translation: CASSLRSSNQPQHF. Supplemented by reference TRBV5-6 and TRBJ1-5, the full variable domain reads DAGVTQSPTHLIKTRGQQVTLRCSPKSGHDTVSWYQQALGQGPQFIFQYYEEEERQRGNFPDRFSGHQFPNYSSELNVNALLLGDSALYLCASSLRSSNQPQHFGDGTRLSIL.